This entry describes one T cell receptor (beta chain). The antigen is not known. Data came from immunoSEQ multiplex PCR; TCRdb stores just in-frame clones and leaves some out. The sample shows about 23,000 clones, nearly 90% of them seen only once. These data come from a study of PD-1 blockade in classical Hodgkin lymphoma. Findings and limits, study-wide: As was reported, newly diagnosed patients showed lower baseline TCR diversity than healthy donors did. What caused the repertoire differences, perhaps disease activity or prior therapy, remains undefined.

As for time point: newly diagnosed, previously untreated cHL patient sample. Magnetic negative selection served to purify CD4+ T cells out of PBMCs that had been thawed. Peripheral samples used as comparators were newly diagnosed, untreated classical Hodgkin lymphoma PBMCs. V lost 0 bases and J lost 5, with 5 bases in between. The CDR3 has 12 amino acids. Looked up from germline, CDR1 is SGHRS and CDR2 is YFSETQ. The clonotype was recovered from a human donor with classical Hodgkin lymphoma. V usage is TRBV5-1 and J usage is TRBJ1-2; D remains unclear. Sequences were obtained from CD4+ T cells from blood. Here the CDR3 reads CASSLERYGYTF. Written as DNA, the CDR3 is TGCGCCAGCAGCTTGGAAAGATATGGCTACACCTTC.